This TCR beta chain was identified in a study of shared clonotypes between healthy human individuals. About the research overall: Every donor yielded three CD4 naive, three CD4 memory, two CD8 naive and one CD8 memory plate. Points from the study as a whole: Blood was the sole source, and tissue repertoires probably differ.

Cells designated naive CD8 were CD45RO-negative and were positively selected for CCR7, with terminally differentiated effector memory CD45RA+ cells excluded. Donors included only healthy HIV-negative adults lacking recent acute infections or vaccinations. Generated by immunoSEQ multiplex PCR, the TCRdb table keeps only in-frame clones and is missing some. In the table there are roughly 890,000 clones, approximately 92% of which are singletons. With 4 bases removed from V and 7 bases from J, the gap between germline ends came to 14 bases. Germline V gene data show CDR1 as SEHNR and CDR2 as FQNEAQ (reference sequence). The CDR3 runs 14 residues. Of note for this clone: Its antigen remains unknown.

The chain has TRBV7-9 and TRBJ1-5; tentative D call: TRBD1 (5 bases). The receptor comes from a man younger than 45 in good health. The sequenced sample was naive CD8+ T cells sorted from blood. CDR3 loop: CASSSGVGQQPQHF. CDR3 coding DNA: TGTGCCAGCAGCTCGGGGGTCGGCCAACAGCCCCAGCATTTT.